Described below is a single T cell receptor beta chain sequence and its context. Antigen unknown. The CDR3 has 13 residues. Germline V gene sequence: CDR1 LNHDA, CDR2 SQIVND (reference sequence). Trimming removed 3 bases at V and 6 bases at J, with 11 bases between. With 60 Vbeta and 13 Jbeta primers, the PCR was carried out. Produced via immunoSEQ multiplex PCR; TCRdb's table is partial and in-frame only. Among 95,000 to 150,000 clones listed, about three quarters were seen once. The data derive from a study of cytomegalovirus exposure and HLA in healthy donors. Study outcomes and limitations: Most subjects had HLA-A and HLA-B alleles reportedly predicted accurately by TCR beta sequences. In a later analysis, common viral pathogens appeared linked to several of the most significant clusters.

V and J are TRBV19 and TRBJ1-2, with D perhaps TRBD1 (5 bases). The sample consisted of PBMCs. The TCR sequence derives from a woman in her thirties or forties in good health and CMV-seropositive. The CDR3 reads CASSIRPGNGYTF. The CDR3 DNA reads TGTGCCAGTAGTATCCGCCCAGGGAATGGCTACACCTTC.